This T cell receptor beta chain was observed in a study of blood T cell repertoires in COVID-19. Study at large: The origin of the acute and convalescent COVID-19 samples was the United States, Italy and Spain.

This clone was seen more than once but under ten times. Sequencing used immunoSEQ multiplex PCR; TCRdb keeps in-frame clones, though not all of them. The data hold some 90,000 clones, with 80% to 90% observed a single time. The CDR3 sequence is 14 residues long. Between the trimmed V and J ends, which lost 1 base and 5 bases, there was a span of 11 bases. Looked up from germline, CDR1 is SEHNR and CDR2 is FQNEAQ (reference sequence). The V and J genes are TRBV7-9 and TRBJ1-1; possibly TRBD1 for D (6 bases). This receptor was obtained from a woman of 80 years or more with active COVID-19. The specimen sequenced was peripheral blood. In DNA, the CDR3 is TGTGCCAGCAGCTTAGGAGAGAGGGGGACTGAAGCTTTCTTT. This translates into CASSLGERGTEAFF.